This record looks at one T cell receptor (beta chain) sequence and its context. This table comes from immunoSEQ multiplex PCR, and its TCRdb copy is limited to in-frame clones, with some not included. The sample contains approximately 280,000 clones, roughly 89% of which appear only once. This entry belongs to a study of blood T cell repertoires in COVID-19. Study as a whole: T cells, B-cell-depleted T cells, or PBMCs supplied cDNA or gDNA.

V dropped 6 bases and J dropped 5 bases, with 13 bases sitting between them. The CDR3 extends over 14 amino acids. Germline lookup yields CDR1 MNHNY and CDR2 SVGAGI (reference sequence). The sequenced sample consisted of peripheral blood. The receptor was isolated from a man between 40 and 49 years old with acute or convalescent COVID-19. The rearrangement links TRBV6-6 to TRBJ1-4; D is possibly TRBD1 (6 bases). The CDR3 here is CASRAGTLNEKLFF. The CDR3 DNA reads as TGTGCCAGCAGAGCCGGGACACTGAATGAAAAACTGTTTTTT.